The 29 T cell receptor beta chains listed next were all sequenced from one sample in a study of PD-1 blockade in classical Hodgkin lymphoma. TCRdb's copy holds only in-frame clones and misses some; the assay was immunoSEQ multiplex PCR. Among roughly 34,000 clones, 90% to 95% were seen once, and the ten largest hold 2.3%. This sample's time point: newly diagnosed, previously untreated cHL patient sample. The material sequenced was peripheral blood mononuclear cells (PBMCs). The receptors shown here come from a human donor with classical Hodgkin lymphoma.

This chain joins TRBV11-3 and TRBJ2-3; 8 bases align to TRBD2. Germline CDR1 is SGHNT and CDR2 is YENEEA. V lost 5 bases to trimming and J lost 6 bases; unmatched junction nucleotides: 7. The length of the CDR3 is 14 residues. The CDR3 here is CASSLSGSLDTQYF. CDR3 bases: TGTGCCAGCAGCCTGAGCGGGAGTCTGGATACGCAGTATTTT.

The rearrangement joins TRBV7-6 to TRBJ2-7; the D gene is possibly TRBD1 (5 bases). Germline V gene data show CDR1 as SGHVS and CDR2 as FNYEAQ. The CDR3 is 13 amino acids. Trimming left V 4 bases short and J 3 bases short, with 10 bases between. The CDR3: CASSSTENYEQYF. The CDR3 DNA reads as TGTGCCAGCAGCTCGACAGAAAACTACGAGCAGTACTTC.

CDR3 sequence reads: CASSPLGQGGKTQYF. CDR3 DNA: TGTGCCAGCAGTCCCCTTGGACAGGGCGGAAAGACCCAGTACTTC. The rearrangement uses TRBV27 and TRBJ2-5; 8 bases are shared with TRBD1. The germline V gene encodes CDR1 MNHEY and CDR2 SMNVEV (reference sequence). With 5 bases clipped from V and 6 bases from J, the junction kept 11 bases outside the gene matches. The CDR3 has 15 amino acids.

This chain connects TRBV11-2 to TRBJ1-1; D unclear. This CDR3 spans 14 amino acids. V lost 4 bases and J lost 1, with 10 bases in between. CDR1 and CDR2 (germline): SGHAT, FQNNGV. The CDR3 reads CASSSAYRNTEAFF. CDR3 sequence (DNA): TGTGCCAGCAGCTCAGCCTACAGGAACACTGAAGCTTTCTTT.

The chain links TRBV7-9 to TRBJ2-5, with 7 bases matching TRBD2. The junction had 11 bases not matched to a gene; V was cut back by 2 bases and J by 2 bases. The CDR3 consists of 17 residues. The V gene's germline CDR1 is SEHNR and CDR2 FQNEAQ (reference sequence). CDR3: CASSLSLAGELQETQYF. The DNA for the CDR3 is TGTGCCAGCAGCTTATCTTTGGCGGGGGAGCTACAAGAGACCCAGTACTTC.

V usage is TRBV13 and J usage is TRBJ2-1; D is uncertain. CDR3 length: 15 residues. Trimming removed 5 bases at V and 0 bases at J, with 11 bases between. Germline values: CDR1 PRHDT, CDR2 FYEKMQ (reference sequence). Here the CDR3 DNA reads TGTGCCAGCAGCCTTGACGGAAGCTCCTACAATGAGCAGTTCTTC. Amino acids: CASSLDGSSYNEQFF.

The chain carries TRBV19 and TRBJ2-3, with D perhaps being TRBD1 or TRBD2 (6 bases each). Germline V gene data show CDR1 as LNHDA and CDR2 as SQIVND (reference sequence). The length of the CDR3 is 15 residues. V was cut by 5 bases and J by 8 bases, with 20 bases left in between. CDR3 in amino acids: CASSSGTRGAGTQYF. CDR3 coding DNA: TGTGCCAGTAGTTCTGGGACAAGGGGGGCCGGTACGCAGTATTTT.

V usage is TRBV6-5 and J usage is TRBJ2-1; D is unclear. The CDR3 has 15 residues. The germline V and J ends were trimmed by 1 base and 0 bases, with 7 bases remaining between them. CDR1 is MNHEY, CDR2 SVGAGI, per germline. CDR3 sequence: CASSYYTSSYNEQFF. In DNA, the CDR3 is TGTGCCAGCAGTTACTACACGAGCTCCTACAATGAGCAGTTCTTC.

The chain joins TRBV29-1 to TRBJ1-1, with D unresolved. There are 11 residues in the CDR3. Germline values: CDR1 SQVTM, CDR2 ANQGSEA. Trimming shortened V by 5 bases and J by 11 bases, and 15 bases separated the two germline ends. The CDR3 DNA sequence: TGCAGCGTTCGAGAGCTGGTCGCGGCTTTCTTT. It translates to CSVRELVAAFF.

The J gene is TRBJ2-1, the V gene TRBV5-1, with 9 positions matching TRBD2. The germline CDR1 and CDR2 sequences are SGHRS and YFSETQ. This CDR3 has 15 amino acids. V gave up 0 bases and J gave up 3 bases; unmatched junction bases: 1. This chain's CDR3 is CASSLALAGYNEQFF. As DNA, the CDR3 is TGCGCCAGCAGCTTGGCACTAGCGGGCTACAATGAGCAGTTCTTC. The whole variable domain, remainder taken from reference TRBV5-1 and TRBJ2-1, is KAGVTQTPRYLIKTRGQQVTLSCSPISGHRSVSWYQQTPGQGLQFLFEYFSETQRNKGNFPGRFSGRQFSNSRSEMNVSTLELGDSALYLCASSLALAGYNEQFFGPGTRLTVL.

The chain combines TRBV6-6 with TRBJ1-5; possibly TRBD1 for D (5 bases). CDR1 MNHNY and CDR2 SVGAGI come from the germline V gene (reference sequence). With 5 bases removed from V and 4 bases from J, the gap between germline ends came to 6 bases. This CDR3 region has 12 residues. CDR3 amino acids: CASSRQNQPQHF. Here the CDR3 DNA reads TGTGCCAGCAGTCGACAGAATCAGCCCCAGCATTTT.

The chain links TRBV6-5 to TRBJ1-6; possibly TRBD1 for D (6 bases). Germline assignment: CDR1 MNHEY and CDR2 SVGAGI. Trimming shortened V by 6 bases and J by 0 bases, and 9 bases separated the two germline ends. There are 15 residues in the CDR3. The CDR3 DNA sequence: TGTGCCAGCAGAACACAGGGCTCCTATAATTCACCCCTCCACTTT. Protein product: CASRTQGSYNSPLHF.

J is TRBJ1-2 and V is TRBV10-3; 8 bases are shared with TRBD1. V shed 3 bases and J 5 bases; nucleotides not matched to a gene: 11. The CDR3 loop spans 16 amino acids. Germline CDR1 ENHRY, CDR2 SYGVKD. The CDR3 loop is CAISDPGRGLIYGYTF. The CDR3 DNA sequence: TGTGCCATCAGTGACCCGGGCAGGGGGCTCATTTATGGCTACACCTTC.

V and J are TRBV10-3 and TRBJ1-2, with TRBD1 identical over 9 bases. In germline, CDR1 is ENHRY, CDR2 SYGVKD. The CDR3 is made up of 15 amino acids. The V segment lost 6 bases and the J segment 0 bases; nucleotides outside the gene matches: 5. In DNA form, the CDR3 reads TGTGCCATCAGACCGGGACAGGGTACTAACTATGGCTACACCTTC. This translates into CAIRPGQGTNYGYTF.

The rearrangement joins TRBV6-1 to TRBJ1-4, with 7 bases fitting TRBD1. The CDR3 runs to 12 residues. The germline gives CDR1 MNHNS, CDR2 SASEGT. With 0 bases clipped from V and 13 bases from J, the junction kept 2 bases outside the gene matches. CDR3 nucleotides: TGTGCCAGCAGTGAAGCCCGGACAGGACTGTTTTTT. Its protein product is CASSEARTGLFF.

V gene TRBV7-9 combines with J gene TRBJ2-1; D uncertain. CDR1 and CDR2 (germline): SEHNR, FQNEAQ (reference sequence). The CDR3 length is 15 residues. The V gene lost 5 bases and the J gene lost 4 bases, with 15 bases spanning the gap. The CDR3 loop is CASSADTRIYNEQFF. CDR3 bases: TGTGCCAGCAGCGCCGACACAAGGATTTACAATGAGCAGTTCTTC. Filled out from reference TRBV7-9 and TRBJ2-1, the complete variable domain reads DTGVSQNPRHKITKRGQNVTFRCDPISEHNRLYWYRQTLGQGPEFLTYFQNEAQLEKSRLLSDRFSAERPKGSFSTLEIQRTEQGDSAMYLCASSADTRIYNEQFFGPGTRLTVL.

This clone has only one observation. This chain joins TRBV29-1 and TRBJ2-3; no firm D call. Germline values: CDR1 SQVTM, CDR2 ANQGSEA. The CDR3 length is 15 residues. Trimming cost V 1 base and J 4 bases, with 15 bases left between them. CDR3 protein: CSVEGYTESPDTQYF. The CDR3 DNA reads TGCAGCGTTGAAGGTTACACAGAGTCCCCAGATACGCAGTATTTT.

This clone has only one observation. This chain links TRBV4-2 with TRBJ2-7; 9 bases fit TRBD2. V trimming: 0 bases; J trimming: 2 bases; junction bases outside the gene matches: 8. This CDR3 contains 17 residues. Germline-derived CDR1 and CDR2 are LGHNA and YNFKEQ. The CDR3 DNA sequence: TGTGCCAGCAGCCAAGATCAAGTTGGCGGGGGGGCCTACGAGCAGTACTTC. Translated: CASSQDQVGGGAYEQYF.

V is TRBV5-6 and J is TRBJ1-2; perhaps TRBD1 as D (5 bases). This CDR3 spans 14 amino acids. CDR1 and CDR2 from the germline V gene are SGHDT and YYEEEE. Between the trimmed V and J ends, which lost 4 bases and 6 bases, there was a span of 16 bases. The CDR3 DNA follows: TGTGCCAGCAGCCCGGGACCGCTCACAGATGGCTACACCTTC. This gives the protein CASSPGPLTDGYTF.

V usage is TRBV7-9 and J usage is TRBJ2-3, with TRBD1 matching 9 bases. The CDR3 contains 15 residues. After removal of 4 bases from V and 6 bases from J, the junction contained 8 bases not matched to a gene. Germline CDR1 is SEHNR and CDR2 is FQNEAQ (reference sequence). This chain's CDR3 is CASSSTTGGADTQYF. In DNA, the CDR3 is TGTGCCAGCAGCTCGACAACAGGGGGCGCGGATACGCAGTATTTT. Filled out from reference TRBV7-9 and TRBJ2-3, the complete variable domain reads DTGVSQNPRHKITKRGQNVTFRCDPISEHNRLYWYRQTLGQGPEFLTYFQNEAQLEKSRLLSDRFSAERPKGSFSTLEIQRTEQGDSAMYLCASSSTTGGADTQYFGPGTRLTVL.

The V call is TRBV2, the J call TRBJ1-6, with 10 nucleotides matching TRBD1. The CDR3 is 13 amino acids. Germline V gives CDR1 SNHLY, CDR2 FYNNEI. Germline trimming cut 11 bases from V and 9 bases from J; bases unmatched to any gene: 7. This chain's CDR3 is CAGTGTGASPLHF. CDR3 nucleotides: TGTGCCGGCACCGGGACAGGGGCTTCACCCCTCCACTTT.

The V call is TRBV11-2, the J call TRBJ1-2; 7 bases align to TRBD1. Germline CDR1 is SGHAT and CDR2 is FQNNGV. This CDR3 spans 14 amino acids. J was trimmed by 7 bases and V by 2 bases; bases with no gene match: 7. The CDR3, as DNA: TGTGCCAGCAGCTTACTGGACAGGTCGTTTGGCTACACCTTC. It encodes CASSLLDRSFGYTF. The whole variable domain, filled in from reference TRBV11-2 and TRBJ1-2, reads EAGVAQSPRYKIIEKRQSVAFWCNPISGHATLYWYQQILGQGPKLLIQFQNNGVVDDSQLPKDRFSAERLKGVDSTLKIQPAKLEDSAVYLCASSLLDRSFGYTFGSGTRLTVV.

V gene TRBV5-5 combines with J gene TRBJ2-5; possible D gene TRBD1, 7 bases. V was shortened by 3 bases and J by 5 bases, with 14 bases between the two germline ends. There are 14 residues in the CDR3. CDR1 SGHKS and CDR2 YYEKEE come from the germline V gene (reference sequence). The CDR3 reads CASSSLRGAETQYF. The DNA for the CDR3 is TGTGCCAGCAGCTCTCTCAGGGGGGCCGAGACCCAGTACTTC.

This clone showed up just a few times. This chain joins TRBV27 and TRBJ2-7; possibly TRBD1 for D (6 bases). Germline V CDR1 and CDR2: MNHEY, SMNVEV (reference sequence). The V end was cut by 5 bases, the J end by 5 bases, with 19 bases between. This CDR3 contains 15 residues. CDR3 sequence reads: CASSLGQGRIHEQYF. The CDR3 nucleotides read TGTGCCAGCAGTCTAGGCCAGGGGCGTATCCACGAGCAGTACTTC.

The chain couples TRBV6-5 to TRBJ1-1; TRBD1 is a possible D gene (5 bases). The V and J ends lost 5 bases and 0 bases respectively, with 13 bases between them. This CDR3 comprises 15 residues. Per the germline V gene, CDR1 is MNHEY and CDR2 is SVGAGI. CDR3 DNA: TGTGCCAGCAGTACGCACACGGGACTGAACACTGAAGCTTTCTTT. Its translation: CASSTHTGLNTEAFF.

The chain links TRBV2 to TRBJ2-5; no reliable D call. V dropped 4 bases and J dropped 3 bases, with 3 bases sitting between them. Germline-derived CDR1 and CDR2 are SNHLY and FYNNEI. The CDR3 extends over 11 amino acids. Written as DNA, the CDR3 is TGTGCCAGCAGTGTAGAAGAGACCCAGTACTTC. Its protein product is CASSVEETQYF.

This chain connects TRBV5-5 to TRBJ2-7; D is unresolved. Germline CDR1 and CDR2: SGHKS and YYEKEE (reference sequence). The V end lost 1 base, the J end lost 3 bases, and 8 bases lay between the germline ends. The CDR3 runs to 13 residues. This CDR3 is CASSLPPSYEQYF. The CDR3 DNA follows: TGTGCCAGCAGCTTGCCCCCCAGCTACGAGCAGTACTTC.

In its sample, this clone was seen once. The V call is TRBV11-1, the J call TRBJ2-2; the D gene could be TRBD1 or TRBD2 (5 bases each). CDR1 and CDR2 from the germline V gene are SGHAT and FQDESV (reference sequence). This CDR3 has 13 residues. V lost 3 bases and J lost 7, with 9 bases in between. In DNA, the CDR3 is TGTGCCAGCAGCTTTTTGAGGGGCGGGGAGCTGTTTTTT. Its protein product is CASSFLRGGELFF.

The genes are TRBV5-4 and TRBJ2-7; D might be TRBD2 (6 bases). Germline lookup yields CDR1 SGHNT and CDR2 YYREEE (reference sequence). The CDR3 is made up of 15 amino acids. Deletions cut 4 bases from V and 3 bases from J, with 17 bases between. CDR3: CASSLLGGSNYEQYF. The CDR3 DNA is TGTGCCAGCAGCCTTTTGGGGGGTTCGAACTACGAGCAGTACTTC.